This paragraph reports one T cell receptor beta chain. The antigen is not known. The data are from a study of a mutant IDH1 vaccine in newly diagnosed glioma. At the level of the study: Commencement of vaccination occurred 4-6 weeks following radiotherapy alone, or concurrently with temozolomide cycles. Earlier care involved radiotherapy, temozolomide, or both, and the majority received both.

Time point here: week 35, safety follow-up. A 20-mer mutant IDH1 peptide at 300 ug was injected subcutaneously with topical imiquimod. Newly diagnosed WHO grade 3 or 4 IDH1-mutant, ATRX-lost astrocytomas were identified in the donors. CDR3 size: 16 residues. Trimming at V came to 5 bases and at J to 2 bases, leaving 7 bases not matched to a gene. Looked up from germline, CDR1 is SGHVS and CDR2 is FQNEAQ. Sequencing used immunoSEQ multiplex PCR; TCRdb keeps in-frame clones, though not all of them. The profile shows fewer than 45,000 clones, 65% to 90% of them singletons. General study points: Pseudoprogression apparently lacked any relation to changes in top peripheral T cell clonotypes.

The chain employs TRBV7-8 and TRBJ2-1, with 9 bases identical to TRBD2. Specimen: PBMCs, collected from a glioma patient whose treatment included an IDH1 peptide vaccine. This sequence was found in a woman aged 40 to 50 with glioma. Some clones in this sample may be carry-over from other donors' samples. In nucleotides, the CDR3 is TGTGCCAGCAGCCGCGAAGCGGGGGGTACCTACAATGAGCAGTTCTTC. Amino acid sequence: CASSREAGGTYNEQFF. The entire variable domain, with the rest obtained from reference TRBV7-8 and TRBJ2-1, is as follows: GAGVSQSPRYKVAKRGQDVALRCDPISGHVSLFWYQQALGQGPEFLTYFQNEAQLDKSGLPSDRFFAERPEGSVSTLKIQRTQQEDSAVYLCASSREAGGTYNEQFFGPGTRLTVL.